This T cell receptor beta chain was retrieved from a study of blood T cell repertoires in COVID-19. Study background: From the United States, Italy and Spain came samples of acute and convalescent COVID-19.

Participants spanned ages about 18 to 100 years and resided in over 20 US areas. Participants had their cohort set by participant-reported clinical history. Details on this clone: A junction boundary mismatches the germline segment, possibly from a read error.

Original processing notes: Scientists estimated how many nucleated cells there were by amplifying reference gene primers. Sequencing was performed with immunoSEQ multiplex PCR; in TCRdb, only in-frame clones are kept and a portion is missing. That table furnishes V, J and clone size, whereas the DNA furnished D and trimming. The table shows approximately 250,000 clones, with 85% to 90% occurring only once. The germline gives CDR1 SNHLY, CDR2 FYNNEI. The CDR3 runs 14 residues. V is TRBV2 and J is TRBJ1-1; 11 bases map to TRBD1. The sequenced sample was PBMCs or T cells enriched from blood (not recorded which). This sequence was found in a woman aged 25 to 39 with acute COVID-19. CDR3 sequence: CASREGTGGTEAFF. In DNA form, the CDR3 reads TGTGCCAGCAGAGAAGGGACAGGGGGAACTGAAGCTTTCTTT.